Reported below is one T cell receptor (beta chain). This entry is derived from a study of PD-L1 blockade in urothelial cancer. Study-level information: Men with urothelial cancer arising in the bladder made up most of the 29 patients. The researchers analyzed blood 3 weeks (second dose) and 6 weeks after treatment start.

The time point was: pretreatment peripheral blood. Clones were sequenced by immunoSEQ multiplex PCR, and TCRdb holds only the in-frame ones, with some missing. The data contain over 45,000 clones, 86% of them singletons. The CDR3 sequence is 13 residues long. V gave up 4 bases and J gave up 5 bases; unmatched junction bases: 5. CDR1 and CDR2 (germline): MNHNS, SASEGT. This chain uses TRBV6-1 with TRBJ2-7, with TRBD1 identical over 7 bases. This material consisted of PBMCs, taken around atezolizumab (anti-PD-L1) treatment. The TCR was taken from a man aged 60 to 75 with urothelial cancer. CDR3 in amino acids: CASSGTDRDEQYF. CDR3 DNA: TGTGCCAGCAGTGGGACCGACAGGGACGAGCAGTACTTC.